The source of this T cell receptor (beta chain) is a study of early T cells in non-severe SARS-CoV-2 infection. For the study at large: Whole-blood bulk RNA, unsorted, was sequenced, and chains were unpaired. Overall study results and limits: There was a bias toward anti-spike CD8 responses in VDJdb matching, which missed private and CD4 specificities.

Attached unique molecular identifiers marked individual cDNA molecules. Each CDR3 protein is one row after TCRdb ran MiXCR on the 5' RACE reads. The table has tens of thousands of distinct CDR3 sequences, 9% to 15% seen once. This clonotype was recorded at least ten times. The antigen is undetermined. This CDR3 has 15 residues. V was clipped by 5 bases and J by 3 bases; unmatched bases: 5. The sample taken for sequencing was whole blood. This sequence joins TRBV12-3 or TRBV12-4 and TRBJ2-1; 9 bases fit TRBD2. This receptor was obtained from an adult who was a healthcare worker with PCR-confirmed SARS-CoV-2 infection or an uninfected control (not recorded which). The CDR3 sequence is CASSLSGSVYNEQFF. CDR3 DNA sequence: TGTGCCAGCAGTCTTAGCGGGAGTGTCTACAATGAGCAGTTCTTC.